Each of the 22 T cell receptor beta chains below was sequenced from the same sample in a study of T cells in Graves' hyperthyroidism and ophthalmopathy. Authors of the study amplified TCR beta CDR3 regions from RNA transcripts. Initially, a first-round RT-PCR of the TCR CDR3 employed the HTBI primer set. TCRdb reanalysed the multiplex PCR reads using MiXCR and keeps one entry per CDR3 protein. There are some 600,000 distinct CDR3 sequences in the sample; approximately 15% occur only once, and more than 4.5% lies in the top ten. Sequenced sample: blood. These receptors were collected from a woman between 25 and 40 years old with Graves' hyperthyroidism that later progressed to Graves' ophthalmopathy.

The chain employs TRBV6-1 and TRBJ1-5; D possibly corresponds to TRBD1 (5 bases). The length of the CDR3 is 11 residues. Between the trimmed V and J ends, which lost 7 bases and 6 bases, there was a span of 7 bases. The germline V gene has CDR1 MNHNS and CDR2 SASEGT. This CDR3 is CASMRGQPQHF. CDR3 in DNA: TGTGCCAGCATGAGGGGTCAGCCCCAGCATTTT.

This clonotype showed up many times. The chain couples TRBV3-1 to TRBJ1-5; 9 bases are shared with TRBD1. V was clipped by 4 bases and J by 0 bases; unmatched bases: 4. Germline-derived CDR1 and CDR2 are LGHDT and YNNKEL (reference sequence). This CDR3 comprises 16 residues. CDR3 DNA sequence: TGTGCCAGCAGCCTCGGACAGGGGTATAGCAATCAGCCCCAGCATTTT. Protein product: CASSLGQGYSNQPQHF.

This clonotype was detected ten times or more. The chain has TRBV11-3 and TRBJ2-5, with D possibly matching TRBD2 (5 bases). This CDR3 comprises 14 residues. Trimming took off 2 bases at V and 1 base at J, with 8 bases between the two ends. Germline V gene data show CDR1 as SGHNT and CDR2 as YENEEA. The CDR3 nucleotides read TGTGCCAGCAGCTTACGGGGAACCCAAGAGACCCAGTACTTC. As protein: CASSLRGTQETQYF.

Remarks on this clonotype: This may be a read error: a much more frequent sequence differs by one nucleotide. The chain uses TRBV11-2 and TRBJ2-1, with 7 bases aligning to TRBD2. The CDR3 covers 15 residues. The V gene's germline CDR1 is SGHAT and CDR2 FQNNGV. The chain's CDR3 is CASGLFLAVNNEQFF. DNA for the CDR3: TGTGCCAGCGGCTTGTTTCTAGCGGTTAACAATGAGCAGTTCTTC.

The chain employs TRBV5-1 and TRBJ1-3; possible D gene TRBD1, 5 bases. CDR1 SGHRS and CDR2 YFSETQ come from the germline V gene. V lost 1 base, J lost 0 bases, and 8 bases lay in between. The CDR3 has 15 amino acids. The CDR3 loop is CASSLTGLSGNTIYF. The CDR3 DNA sequence: TGCGCCAGCAGCTTGACGGGGCTCTCTGGAAACACCATATATTTT.

This clonotype appeared many times. The chain employs TRBV3-1 and TRBJ2-1, with D possibly called TRBD1 or TRBD2 (5 bases each). The length of the CDR3 is 14 residues. The germline V and J ends were trimmed by 1 base and 8 bases, with 12 bases remaining between them. Looked up from germline, CDR1 is LGHDT and CDR2 is YNNKEL (reference sequence). CDR3 loop: CASSQGGPIDEQFF. In DNA, the CDR3 is TGTGCCAGCAGCCAAGGGGGACCGATCGATGAGCAGTTCTTC.

This clonotype was counted at least ten times. The chain uses TRBV19 and TRBJ2-7, with 7 bases that match TRBD1. Germline lookup yields CDR1 LNHDA and CDR2 SQIVND (reference sequence). Trimming took 6 bases from V and 3 from J; bases not matched to a gene: 5. CDR3 length: 13 residues. In nucleotides, the CDR3 is TGTGCCAGTAGCGGTGACAGGGTCTACGAGCAGTACTTC. Translation gives CASSGDRVYEQYF.

This clonotype showed up many times. The J gene is TRBJ1-2, the V gene TRBV29-1, with D possibly matching TRBD1 (5 bases). V was clipped by 3 bases and J by 6 bases, with 14 bases between them. Germline V lookup: CDR1 SQVTM, CDR2 ANQGSEA. The CDR3 runs 13 residues. The CDR3 loop reads CSVERGRAHGYTF. The CDR3 DNA reads as TGCAGCGTTGAGCGGGGACGGGCTCATGGCTACACCTTC.

This clonotype was seen repeatedly, ten times or more. The genes are TRBV11-3 and TRBJ2-7, with 7 bases lining up with TRBD1. After removal of 2 bases from V and 3 bases from J, the junction contained 7 bases not matched to a gene. This CDR3 region has 15 residues. Germline lookup yields CDR1 SGHNT and CDR2 YENEEA. CDR3 residues: CASSLSSGQHYEQYF. CDR3 coding DNA: TGTGCCAGCAGCTTATCGTCGGGACAGCACTACGAGCAGTACTTC.

This chain uses TRBV18 with TRBJ2-2; D is unclear. Germline values: CDR1 KGHSH, CDR2 LQKENI. The CDR3 runs to 14 residues. Trimming pared 4 bases from V and 0 bases from J, leaving 6 bases between. The CDR3 coding sequence is TGTGCCAGCTCACTGCTGCCGAACACCGGGGAGCTGTTTTTT. Its protein product is CASSLLPNTGELFF.

The chain joins TRBV15 to TRBJ2-1; 10 nucleotides match TRBD2. V lost 6 bases and J lost 8; bases outside the gene matches: 4. The germline V gene encodes CDR1 LNHNV and CDR2 YYDKDF (reference sequence). The CDR3 length is 13 residues. In DNA, the CDR3 is TGTGCCACCAGAAAGCGGGAGGGCCATGAGCAGTTCTTC. This sequence encodes CATRKREGHEQFF.

There are many counts of this clonotype. This chain joins TRBV14 and TRBJ2-2, with 9 nucleotides matching TRBD1. J gave up 4 bases and V 5 bases, and 2 bases lay outside the gene matches. Germline V gives CDR1 SGHDN, CDR2 FVKESK. This CDR3 contains 14 residues. DNA of the CDR3: TGTGCCAGCAGCGGACAGGGGACCACCGGGGAGCTGTTTTTT. Amino acid sequence: CASSGQGTTGELFF.

This clonotype has ten or more counts. V usage is TRBV7-2 and J usage is TRBJ1-2, with a tentative D call TRBD1 (6 bases). The germline V and J ends were trimmed by 5 bases and 7 bases, with 14 bases remaining between them. The CDR3 runs 13 residues. Germline loops: CDR1 SGHTA, CDR2 FQGNSA. This CDR3 reads CASSRGDTTGYTF. The CDR3, as DNA: TGTGCCAGCAGCCGGGGGGACACCACTGGCTACACCTTC. Looking up the rest from reference TRBV7-2 and TRBJ1-2 gives the full variable domain: GAGVSQSPSNKVTEKGKDVELRCDPISGHTALYWYRQSLGQGLEFLIYFQGNSAPDKSGLPSDRFSAERTGGSVSTLTIQRTQQEDSAVYLCASSRGDTTGYTFGSGTRLTVV.

In its sample, this clonotype was seen many times. The chain combines TRBV19 with TRBJ2-1; TRBD2 matches 15 bases. CDR3 size: 19 residues. The junction had 9 bases not matched to a gene; V was cut back by 0 bases and J by 6 bases. The germline gives CDR1 LNHDA, CDR2 SQIVND (reference sequence). The CDR3 coding sequence is TGTGCCAGTAGTATAGACCGGACTAGCGGGAGGGAGGTTAGCAATGAGCAGTTCTTC. It yields the protein CASSIDRTSGREVSNEQFF. Combining the CDR3 with reference TRBV19 and TRBJ2-1 gives the whole variable domain DGGITQSPKYLFRKEGQNVTLSCEQNLNHDAMYWYRQDPGQGLRLIYYSQIVNDFQKGDIAEGYSVSREKKESFPLTVTSAQKNPTAFYLCASSIDRTSGREVSNEQFFGPGTRLTVL.

This chain uses TRBV20-1 with TRBJ2-1; D remains ambiguous. Germline CDR1 and CDR2: DFQATT and SNEGSKA (reference sequence). Trimming took 0 bases from V and 0 from J, leaving 12 bases between them. The CDR3 loop spans 16 amino acids. For the CDR3, the DNA is TGCAGTGCTAGAGATTACGGCTCTAGCTCCTACAATGAGCAGTTCTTC. Translation gives CSARDYGSSSYNEQFF.

This clonotype was found many times. V gene TRBV4-2 combines with J gene TRBJ2-7; no reliable D call. Trimming took 1 base from V and 3 from J, leaving 4 bases between them. Per germline, CDR1 LGHNA and CDR2 YNFKEQ. This CDR3 has 12 amino acids. The CDR3 protein is CASSQGHYEQYF. The CDR3 bases are TGTGCCAGCAGCCAAGGACACTACGAGCAGTACTTC.

This clonotype was seen ten or more times. This chain uses TRBV12-3 or TRBV12-4 with TRBJ2-2, with D possibly matching TRBD1 (5 bases). Trimming stripped 5 bases from V and 5 bases from J, with 15 bases between. The CDR3 covers 15 residues. The chain's CDR3 is CASSGAGGRTGELFF. CDR3 sequence (DNA): TGTGCCAGCAGTGGGGCCGGTGGGCGGACCGGGGAGCTGTTTTTT.

This clonotype occurred many times. The chain uses TRBV28 and TRBJ1-5; 9 bases are a match to TRBD1. Per the germline V gene, CDR1 is MDHEN and CDR2 is SYDVKM. This CDR3 spans 13 amino acids. CDR3 DNA: TGTGTAACAGGGGGCCATAGCAATCAGCCCCAGCATTTT. This encodes CVTGGHSNQPQHF.

This clonotype was recorded many times. V is TRBV2 and J is TRBJ1-1, with TRBD1 as a possible D gene (6 bases). The V end lost 4 bases, the J end lost 6 bases, and 18 bases lay between the germline ends. The CDR3 has 15 residues. CDR1 and CDR2 from the germline V gene are SNHLY and FYNNEI. CDR3 amino acids: CASSGNGGAHPEAFF. The CDR3, as DNA: TGTGCCAGCAGTGGGAATGGGGGGGCGCATCCTGAAGCTTTCTTT.

Concerning this clonotype itself: A read error may account for a junction end that differs from germline. The chain uses TRBV3-1 and TRBJ1-2, with 7 bases that match TRBD1. The CDR3 length is 14 residues. Germline values: CDR1 LGHDT, CDR2 YNNKEL (reference sequence). In nucleotides, the CDR3 is TGTGCCAGCAGCCAACAAGGACAGGTAGATGGCCACACCTTC. Its protein is CASSQQGQVDGHTF.

At least ten counts were recorded for this clonotype. The chain is built from TRBV30 and TRBJ1-5; 7 bases align to TRBD1. The length of the CDR3 is 14 residues. V gave up 1 base and J gave up 1 base; unmatched junction bases: 1. The germline gives CDR1 GTSNPN, CDR2 SVGIG (reference sequence). CDR3 loop: CAWSEQGSNQPQHF. CDR3 in DNA: TGTGCCTGGAGTGAACAGGGGAGCAATCAGCCCCAGCATTTT. Combining the CDR3 with reference TRBV30 and TRBJ1-5 gives the whole variable domain SQTIHQWPATLVQPVGSPLSLECTVEGTSNPNLYWYRQAAGRGLQLLFYSVGIGQISSEVPQNLSASRPQDRQFILSSKKLLLSDSGFYLCAWSEQGSNQPQHFGDGTRLSIL.

The sample holds many counts of this clonotype. This chain links TRBV7-3 with TRBJ2-7; 12 nucleotides agree with TRBD2. V was clipped by 5 bases and J by 4 bases; unmatched bases: 9. The germline CDR1 and CDR2 sequences are SGHTA and FQGTGA. CDR3 length: 16 residues. The CDR3 DNA follows: TGTGCCAGCAGCCTACAAGCCACTAGCGGGAGGTACGAGCAGTACTTC. This translates into CASSLQATSGRYEQYF.